One and the same sample provided the 3 T cell receptor beta chains below, sequenced in a study of response to subunit inactivated influenza vaccine. TCRdb independently ran MiXCR on the RT-PCR reads; one entry per CDR3 protein. The sample yields around 520,000 distinct CDR3 sequences, 10% to 15% seen once. The sequencing used PBMCs from blood, collected on the day of vaccination. Receptors originate from a man aged 50-59 years who received an inactivated influenza vaccine.

This chain connects TRBV20-1 to TRBJ1-2; D gene uncertain. Per germline, CDR1 DFQATT and CDR2 SNEGSKA (reference sequence). The CDR3 sequence is 13 residues long. The germline V and J ends were trimmed by 0 bases and 8 bases, with 13 bases remaining between them. In nucleotides, the CDR3 is TGCAGTGCTAGAGATGGGTCGTTCGGGGGCTACACCTTC. Its translation is CSARDGSFGGYTF.

J is TRBJ2-7 and V is TRBV7-2; 9 nucleotides agree with TRBD2. The J segment lost 2 bases and the V segment lost 2 bases, leaving 4 bases of the junction unmatched. The CDR3 is made up of 15 amino acids. Germline V gene lookup returns CDR1 SGHTA and CDR2 FQGNSA. The CDR3 sequence is CASSLIAGAAYEQYF. The CDR3 DNA is TGTGCCAGCAGCTTAATAGCGGGAGCTGCCTACGAGCAGTACTTC.

The table lists this clonotype with a few counts. V and J are TRBV9 and TRBJ2-1, with 8 positions matching TRBD2. The germline gives CDR1 SGDLS, CDR2 YYNGEE. This CDR3 spans 17 amino acids. V gave up 0 bases and J gave up 7 bases; unmatched junction bases: 12. CDR3 nucleotides: TGTGCCAGCAGCGTAGAAGTTTCGGGAGGGCCGAAAAATGAGCAGTTCTTC. It encodes CASSVEVSGGPKNEQFF.